Included here is one T cell receptor beta chain sequence, with context. Its antigen remains unidentified. Within one base of it there is no much larger clone, and no base qualities were kept. The record originates from a study of cytomegalovirus exposure and HLA in healthy donors (dated by TCRdb to the late 2010s). Regarding the research as a whole: In an earlier analysis of some 610 of the donors, roughly 300 Gb of sequence data and some 120 million unique TCR beta sequences from about 180 million T cells were reported. The aim of the study was to test whether cataloging public T cell receptors could identify signatures of past pathogen exposure. Alongside the repertoire data, information on donor age, sex, ethnicity and CMV serostatus was compiled. A later analysis re-examined previously published TCR beta repertoires from more than 550 donors and added high-resolution HLA genotyping to investigate patterns of TCR occurrence. Rather than drawing on any new phenotypic data, the later analysis identified candidate immune exposures from TCR beta sequences and the way those sequences occurred across donors. Class I and class II HLA loci were covered by the typing at four-digit resolution. The study combined high-throughput TCR immunosequencing, statistical association of individual TCRs with disease status, and machine learning to predict cytomegalovirus infection status. In a later genetic analysis, genome-wide SNP genotypes for about 55% of the 666 donors were used, and that subset was treated as a discovery cohort. Of the roughly 400 genotyped donors, approximately 83% fell in the genetic ancestry cluster associated with self-reported Caucasian donors. Across 300 to 400 genotyped donors of the cohort, an average of roughly 200,000 unique TCR beta nucleotide sequences per donor were sequenced, and about a sixth of those sequences were non-productive. Every repertoire in the discovery cohort had been generated on one and the same sequencing platform. Several DR-DQ haplotypes were treated as single units for association and clustering because of strong linkage in the cohort. A separate validation cohort of roughly 120 different subjects was used in addition to the roughly 620-subject first cohort. The study used immunosequencing to profile the T cell repertoires of approximately 630 subjects and linked those repertoires to cytomegalovirus serostatus. Around 320 gigabases of sequencing data and tens of millions of unique TCR sequences were included in an early release covering several hundred HLA-typed donors. Typing coverage differed by locus: A, B, C, DRB1 and DQB1 were typed in roughly 629-630 donors, DQA1 in approximately 520, DPA1 in some 610, and DPB1 in 450 to 480. An earlier analysis of fewer than 750 of the donors used high-throughput TCR beta sequencing to judge whether each TCR beta V gene segment behaved as functional or pseudogenic.

Broad study findings and their caveats: When HLA alleles, especially DR and DQ, strongly co-occurred, TCR associations were difficult to assign to individual alleles. For the cohort, immune exposure information was limited to CMV serostatus. A later analysis associated 16,951 TCR beta sequences with specific HLA alleles at a false discovery rate of 0.05. A few of the identified cytomegalovirus-associated TCR beta chains were confirmed in vitro to be specific for cytomegalovirus antigens. This cohort had only TCR beta chains sequenced, and the lack of alpha or paired-chain data limited which features could be detected. Linkage disequilibrium might explain the correlated functional status among segregating V segments, but an unknown experimental factor could not be excluded. A later genetic analysis reported fewer N-insertions in productive TCRs among donors in an Asian-associated ancestry cluster than the roughly 720-donor mean. A later analysis reported that several top co-occurrence clusters appeared linked to parvovirus B19, influenza, CMV and Epstein-Barr virus. According to a later analysis, TCR association rates differed among HLA loci, with DRB1 alleles showing the most associated TCRs and HLA-C alleles showing the fewest. The earlier analysis of around 600 of the donors excluded fewer than 20 rarely observed V segments, including chromosome 9 orphons, because counts were too low. The authors suggested that the approach could potentially be extended to other disease states and immunological phenotypes. The classifier was reported to diagnose cytomegalovirus status with high specificity and sensitivity in both the original cohort and the validation cohort. A cluster of highly shared sequence variants was judged likely to represent a technical artifact of the sequencing pipeline. A further reported finding was that TCR beta sequences accurately predicted the HLA-A and HLA-B alleles for most subjects in the first cohort. In a later analysis, HLA-associated TCR beta chains showed more clonal expansion and lower generation probabilities than non-associated chains that were equally common. The presence/absence analyses assumed that sequencing depth was roughly uniform across donors, and that assumption may not be true. Some IMGT-functional V segments, including TRBV6-2 and TRBV6-3, could not be told apart with the 87-base-pair reads, so those segments were excluded. An association between a missense DCLRE1C variant and V-gene and J-gene trimming of TCR beta chains was found in a later genetic analysis and replicated in an independent cohort. HLA typing was unavailable for some donors at each locus, so association tests used only the typed subset. Across donors, most TCR sequences were observed very rarely, whereas some public TCRs were present in many individuals. According to a later analysis, most CMV-associated TCR beta chains appeared to be HLA-restricted, and the HLA associations seemed to be driven largely by CMV exposure. In the study, about 150 TCR beta chains were listed as associated with cytomegalovirus. An earlier analysis of some 560 of the donors showed that most TCR beta V segments appeared in productive rearrangements either about 90% or about 30% of the time, which broadly matched IMGT annotations.

Receptors were amplified or captured by the immunoSEQ multiplex PCR assay. The multiplex PCR relied on a mix of 60 forward primers for TCR Vbeta segments and 13 reverse primers for TCR Jbeta segments. The CDR3 region of rearranged TCR beta genes was amplified from genomic DNA by a multiplex PCR assay. The amplified TCR beta libraries were sequenced on the Illumina HiSeq System as 87-base-pair reads. The original methods were these. Across the 500 to 750 repertoires, a later analysis counted roughly 84 million unique TCR beta chains, 8.5 million to 12 million of which were shared by at least two donors. A nearest-neighbor algorithm error-corrected the raw reads and collapsed the reads into unique sequences, merging closely related sequences to remove PCR and sequencing errors. Alignment of CDR3 sequences to IMGT reference sequences was used to assign V, D and J gene segments. For a sequence to be retained, a match of at least six nucleotides to both a V gene segment and a J gene segment was required. Rearrangements were classified as productive when the CDR3 lacked stop codons and remained in frame with V and J, and all other rearrangements were classified as non-productive. Following IMGT convention, CDR3 was defined as the stretch from the second conserved V-encoded cysteine to the conserved J-encoded phenylalanine. The earlier analysis of 587 of the donors excluded sequences that lacked an unambiguous match to a single V gene segment. An earlier analysis of 587 of the donors called V segments functional above 56.7% productive rearrangements and segregating when the between-donor standard deviation exceeded 5%. A statistical classification framework was built for diagnosing cytomegalovirus status from the catalog of TCR beta chain sequences. A later analysis assigned V and J genes by comparing TCR nucleotide sequences with IMGT/GENE-DB human TR gene sequences. Using the TCRdist pipeline, a later analysis assigned CDR3 sequences along with most-parsimonious VDJ recombination scenarios. In a later analysis, each TCR beta chain was defined by its CDR3 amino acid sequence together with its V-gene family, and reads without a unique V-gene family were excluded. In a later analysis, 450 to 600 highly shared, low-generation-probability nucleotide sequences were removed to address suspected cross-contamination and a sequencing artifact. For each public chain, a later analysis derived a clonal expansion index from normalized ranks of inferred template counts within each repertoire. In a later analysis, generation probabilities were computed with a VDJ recombination model fitted to out-of-frame rearrangements, and the resulting probabilities were checked against IGoR. In a later analysis, hypergeometric tests were used to score TCR-TCR, TCR-HLA and TCR-CMV co-occurrence, with a repertoire-size bias correction applied to TCR pairs. False discovery rates were estimated in a later analysis by permuting HLA or CMV assignments 20 times. In a later analysis, co-occurring TCRs were grouped with DBSCAN, and TCRdist sequence similarity was added when clustering was performed within HLA-allele-positive subsets. Repertoires with fewer than 30,000 or more than 120,000 public chains, plus five repertoires with anomalous nucleotide sharing, were excluded from co-occurrence clustering. The clones in this table, taken by TCRdb from immuneACCESS, are in-frame only. Not every clone is retained; where verified, under half of the shortfall comes from an unresolved V gene, and the cause of the rest is unknown. The DNA was the basis for D and trimming; V, J and clone size are from that table. The sample contains approximately 100,000 clones, around 85% of them found a single time. The ten largest account for about 3.6% of the sample.

In total, fewer than 750 healthy bone marrow donors made up the cohort. Cohort members were all nominally healthy when sampled, although unrecorded immune exposures were likely present. The donor tested CMV seronegative and was one of the 352 seronegative cohort members. A peripheral blood sample was collected from each donor, and TCR beta sequencing was performed on peripheral blood mononuclear cells. Genomic DNA extraction from the blood cell samples was performed with the Qiagen DNeasy Blood Extraction Kit. V drops 6 bases and J drops 0 bases, leaving 14 bases in between. Spanning cysteine to phenylalanine, the CDR3 consists of 15 amino acids. Left in the record is the CDR3 DNA by itself, 45 bases read in frame from the first base. Sequences MNHEY (CDR1) and SMNVEV (CDR2) are obtained from the germline V gene (reference sequence).

The TCR sequence derives from a man in his thirties or forties in good health and CMV-seronegative. The sequencing input was PBMCs. This receptor chain uses TRBV27 and TRBJ1-1; a weak D assignment points to TRBD1 (6 bases agree). CDR3 sequence: CASSFQGQMNTEAFF. The nucleotide sequence is given as TGTGCCAGCAGCTTCCAGGGGCAGATGAACACTGAAGCTTTCTTT.